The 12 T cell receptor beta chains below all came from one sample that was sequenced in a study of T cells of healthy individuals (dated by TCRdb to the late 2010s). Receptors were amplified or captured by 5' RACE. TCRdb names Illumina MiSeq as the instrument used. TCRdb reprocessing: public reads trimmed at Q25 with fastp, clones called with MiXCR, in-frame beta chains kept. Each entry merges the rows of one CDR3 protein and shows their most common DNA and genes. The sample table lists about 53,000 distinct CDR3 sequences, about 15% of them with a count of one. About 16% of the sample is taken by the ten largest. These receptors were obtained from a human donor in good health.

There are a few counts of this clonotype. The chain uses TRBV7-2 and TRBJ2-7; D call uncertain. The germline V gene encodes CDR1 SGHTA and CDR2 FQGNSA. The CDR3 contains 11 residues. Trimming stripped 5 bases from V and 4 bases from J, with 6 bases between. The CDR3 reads CASSQRYEQYF. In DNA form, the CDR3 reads TGTGCCAGCAGCCAGAGGTACGAGCAGTACTTC. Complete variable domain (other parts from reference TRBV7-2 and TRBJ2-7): GAGVSQSPSNKVTEKGKDVELRCDPISGHTALYWYRQSLGQGLEFLIYFQGNSAPDKSGLPSDRFSAERTGGSVSTLTIQRTQQEDSAVYLCASSQRYEQYFGPGTRLTVT.

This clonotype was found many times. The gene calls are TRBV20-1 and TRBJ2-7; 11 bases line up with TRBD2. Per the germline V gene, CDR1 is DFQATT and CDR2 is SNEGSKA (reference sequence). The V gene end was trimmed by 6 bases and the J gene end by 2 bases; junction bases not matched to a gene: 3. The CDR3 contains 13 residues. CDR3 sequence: CSATGLAAYEQYF. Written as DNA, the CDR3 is TGCAGTGCCACGGGACTAGCGGCCTACGAGCAGTACTTC.

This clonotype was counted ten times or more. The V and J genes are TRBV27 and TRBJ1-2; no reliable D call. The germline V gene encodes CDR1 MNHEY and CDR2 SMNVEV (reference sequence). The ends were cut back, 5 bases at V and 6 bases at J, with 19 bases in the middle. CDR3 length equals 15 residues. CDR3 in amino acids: CASSPDLQGLDGYTF. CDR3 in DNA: TGTGCCAGCAGTCCGGACCTTCAAGGGCTCGATGGCTACACCTTC.

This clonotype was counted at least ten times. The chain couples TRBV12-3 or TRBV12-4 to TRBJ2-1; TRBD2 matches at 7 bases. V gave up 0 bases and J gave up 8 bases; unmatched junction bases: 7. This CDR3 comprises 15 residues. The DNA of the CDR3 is TGTGCCAGCAGTTTAGCCGCTAGCGGCGGGCATGAGCAGTTCTTC. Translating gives CASSLAASGGHEQFF.

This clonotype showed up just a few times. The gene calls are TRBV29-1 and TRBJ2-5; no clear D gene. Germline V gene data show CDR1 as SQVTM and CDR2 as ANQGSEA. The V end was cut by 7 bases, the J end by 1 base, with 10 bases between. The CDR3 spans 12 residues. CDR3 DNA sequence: TGCAGCGGTCAGATTTTCCAAGAGACCCAGTACTTC. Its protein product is CSGQIFQETQYF.

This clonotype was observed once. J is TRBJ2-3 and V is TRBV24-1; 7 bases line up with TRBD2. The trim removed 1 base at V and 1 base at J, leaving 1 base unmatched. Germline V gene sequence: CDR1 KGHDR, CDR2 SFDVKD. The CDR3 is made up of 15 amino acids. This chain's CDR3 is CATSDLTSGTDTQYF. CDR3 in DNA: TGTGCCACCAGTGATTTAACTAGCGGCACAGATACGCAGTATTTT.

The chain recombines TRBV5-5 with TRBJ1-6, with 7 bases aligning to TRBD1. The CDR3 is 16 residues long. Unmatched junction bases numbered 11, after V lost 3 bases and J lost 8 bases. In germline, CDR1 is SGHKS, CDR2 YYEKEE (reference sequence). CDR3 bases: TGTGCCAGCAGCTGGGGCACAGGGGATGTTCATTCACCCCTCCACTTT. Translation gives CASSWGTGDVHSPLHF.

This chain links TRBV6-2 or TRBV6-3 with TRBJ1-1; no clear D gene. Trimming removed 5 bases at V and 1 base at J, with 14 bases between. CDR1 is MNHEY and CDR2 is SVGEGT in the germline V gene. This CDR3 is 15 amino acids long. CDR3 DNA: TGTGCCAGCAGTCAGGCTTCAAGGTGGAACACTGAAGCTTTCTTT. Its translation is CASSQASRWNTEAFF.

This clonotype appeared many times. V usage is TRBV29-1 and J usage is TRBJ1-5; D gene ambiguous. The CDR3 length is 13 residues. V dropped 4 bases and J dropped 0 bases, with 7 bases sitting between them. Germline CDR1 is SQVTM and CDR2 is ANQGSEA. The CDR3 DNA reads TGCAGCGTTGGGACGGATAGCAATCAGCCCCAGCATTTT. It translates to CSVGTDSNQPQHF.

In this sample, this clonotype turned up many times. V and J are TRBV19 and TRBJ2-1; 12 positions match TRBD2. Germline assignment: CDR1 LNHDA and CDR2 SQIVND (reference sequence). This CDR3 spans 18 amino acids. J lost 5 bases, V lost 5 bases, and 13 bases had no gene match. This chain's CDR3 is CASSGLAGGTKMNNEQFF. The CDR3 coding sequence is TGTGCCAGTAGTGGTCTAGCGGGGGGGACAAAGATGAACAATGAGCAGTTCTTC.

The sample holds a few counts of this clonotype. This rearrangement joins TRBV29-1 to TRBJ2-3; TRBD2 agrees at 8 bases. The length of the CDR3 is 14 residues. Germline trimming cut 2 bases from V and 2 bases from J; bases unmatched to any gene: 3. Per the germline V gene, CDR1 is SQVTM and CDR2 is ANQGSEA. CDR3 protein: CSVELAGYTDTQYF. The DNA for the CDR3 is TGCAGCGTTGAACTAGCGGGTTACACAGATACGCAGTATTTT.

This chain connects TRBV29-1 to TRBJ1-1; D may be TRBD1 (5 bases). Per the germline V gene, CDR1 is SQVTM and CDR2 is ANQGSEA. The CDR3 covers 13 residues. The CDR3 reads CITTLGQNTEAFF. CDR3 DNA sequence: TGCATCACTACCTTGGGGCAGAACACTGAAGCTTTCTTT.